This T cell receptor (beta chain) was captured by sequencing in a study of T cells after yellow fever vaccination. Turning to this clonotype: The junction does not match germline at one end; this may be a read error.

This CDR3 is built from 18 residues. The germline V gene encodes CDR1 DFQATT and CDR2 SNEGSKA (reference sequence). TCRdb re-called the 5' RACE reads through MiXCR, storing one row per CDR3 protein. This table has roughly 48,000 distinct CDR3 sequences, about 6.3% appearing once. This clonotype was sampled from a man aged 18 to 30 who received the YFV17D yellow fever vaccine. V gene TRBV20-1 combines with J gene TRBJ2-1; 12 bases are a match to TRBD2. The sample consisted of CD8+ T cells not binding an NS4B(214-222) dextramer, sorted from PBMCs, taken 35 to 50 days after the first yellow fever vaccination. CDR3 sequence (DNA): TGCTGTGCTAGAGATCCGTCCCCTAGCGGGGGGGCATTCAGTGAGCAGTTCTTC. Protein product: CCARDPSPSGGAFSEQFF.